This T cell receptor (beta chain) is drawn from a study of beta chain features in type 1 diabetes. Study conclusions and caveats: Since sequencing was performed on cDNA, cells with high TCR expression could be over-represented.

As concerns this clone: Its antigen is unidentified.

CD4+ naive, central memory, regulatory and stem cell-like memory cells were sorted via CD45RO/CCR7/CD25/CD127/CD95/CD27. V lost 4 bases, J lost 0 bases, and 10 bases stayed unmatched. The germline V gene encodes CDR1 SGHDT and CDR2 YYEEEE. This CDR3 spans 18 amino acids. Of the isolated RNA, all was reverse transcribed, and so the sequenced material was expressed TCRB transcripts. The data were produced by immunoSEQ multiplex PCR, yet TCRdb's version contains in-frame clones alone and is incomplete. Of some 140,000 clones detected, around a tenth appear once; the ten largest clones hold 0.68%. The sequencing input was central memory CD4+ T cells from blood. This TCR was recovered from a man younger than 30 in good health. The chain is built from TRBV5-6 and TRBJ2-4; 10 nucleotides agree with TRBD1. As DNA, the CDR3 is TGTGCCAGCAGCCCCTGGACAGGGGGTCATCTAGCCAAAAACATTCAGTACTTC. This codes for CASSPWTGGHLAKNIQYF.